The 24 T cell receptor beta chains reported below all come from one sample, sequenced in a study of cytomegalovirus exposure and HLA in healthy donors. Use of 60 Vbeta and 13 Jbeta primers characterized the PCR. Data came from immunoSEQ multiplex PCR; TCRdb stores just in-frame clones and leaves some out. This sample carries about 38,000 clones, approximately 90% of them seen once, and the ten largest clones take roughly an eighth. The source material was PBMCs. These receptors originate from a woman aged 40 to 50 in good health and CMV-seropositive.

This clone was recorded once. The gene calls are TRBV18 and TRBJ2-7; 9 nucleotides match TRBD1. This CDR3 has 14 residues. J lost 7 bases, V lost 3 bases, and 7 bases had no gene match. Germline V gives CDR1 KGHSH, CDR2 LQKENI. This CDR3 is CASSPGQGPAEQYF. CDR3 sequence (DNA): TGTGCCAGCTCACCGGGACAGGGTCCTGCTGAGCAGTACTTC.

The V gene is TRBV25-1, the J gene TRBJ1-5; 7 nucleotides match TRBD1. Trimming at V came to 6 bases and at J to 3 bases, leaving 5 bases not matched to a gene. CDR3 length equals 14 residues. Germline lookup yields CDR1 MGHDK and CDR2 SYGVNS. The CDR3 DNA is TGTGCCAGCAGCCCGGGACAGCACAATCAGCCCCAGCATTTT. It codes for CASSPGQHNQPQHF.

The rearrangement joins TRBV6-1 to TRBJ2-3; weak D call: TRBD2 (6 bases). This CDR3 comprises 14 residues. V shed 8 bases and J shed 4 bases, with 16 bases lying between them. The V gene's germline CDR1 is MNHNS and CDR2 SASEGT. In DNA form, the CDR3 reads TGTGCCAGCCTCCGGGGGTCTAGCGCAGATACGCAGTATTTT. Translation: CASLRGSSADTQYF.

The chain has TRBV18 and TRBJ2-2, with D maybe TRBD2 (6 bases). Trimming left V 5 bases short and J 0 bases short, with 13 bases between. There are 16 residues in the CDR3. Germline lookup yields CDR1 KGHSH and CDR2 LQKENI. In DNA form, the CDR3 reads TGTGCCAGCTCAGGTCTGCGGGGTGCGAACACCGGGGAGCTGTTTTTT. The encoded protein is CASSGLRGANTGELFF.

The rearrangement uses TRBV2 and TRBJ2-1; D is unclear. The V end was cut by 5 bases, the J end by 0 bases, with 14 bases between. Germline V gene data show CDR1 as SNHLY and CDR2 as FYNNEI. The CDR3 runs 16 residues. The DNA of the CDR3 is TGTGCCAGCAGTATTTCCAGGTTGAGCTCCTACAATGAGCAGTTCTTC. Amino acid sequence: CASSISRLSSYNEQFF.

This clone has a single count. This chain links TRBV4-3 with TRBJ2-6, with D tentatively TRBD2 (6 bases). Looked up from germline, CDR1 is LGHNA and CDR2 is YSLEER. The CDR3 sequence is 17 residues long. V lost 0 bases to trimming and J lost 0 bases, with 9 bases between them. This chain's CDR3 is CASSQDLGGSGANVLTF. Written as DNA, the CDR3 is TGCGCCAGCAGCCAAGATCTCGGGGGCTCTGGGGCCAACGTCCTGACTTTC.

The DNA of the CDR3 is TGTGCCTGGAACTTATGGCAGGGGGCGCGCACTGAAGCTTTCTTT. As protein: CAWNLWQGARTEAFF. This chain joins TRBV30 and TRBJ1-1; the match to TRBD1 covers 8 bases. Germline lookup yields CDR1 GTSNPN and CDR2 SVGIG (reference sequence). This CDR3 comprises 15 residues. V was pared by 4 bases and J by 4 bases, with 11 bases of the junction left unmatched.

CDR3 DNA sequence: TGCAGCGTTTTGGCAGCGGGCAATCAGCCCCAGCATTTT. The encoded protein is CSVLAAGNQPQHF. This chain uses TRBV29-1 with TRBJ1-5; D gene uncertain. Germline V CDR1 and CDR2: SQVTM, ANQGSEA. V was cut by 5 bases and J by 2 bases, with 10 bases left in between. The CDR3 is made up of 13 amino acids.

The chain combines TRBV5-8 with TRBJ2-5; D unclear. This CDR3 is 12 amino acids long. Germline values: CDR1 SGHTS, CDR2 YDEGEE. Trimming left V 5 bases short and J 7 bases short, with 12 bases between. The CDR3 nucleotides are TGTGCCAGCAGATCTTTTAAGCGGACCCAGTACTTC. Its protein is CASRSFKRTQYF.

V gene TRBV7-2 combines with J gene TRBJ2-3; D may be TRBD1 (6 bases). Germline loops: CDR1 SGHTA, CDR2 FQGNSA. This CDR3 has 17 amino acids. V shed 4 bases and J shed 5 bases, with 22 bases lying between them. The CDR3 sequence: CASSYSQAGARKDTQYF. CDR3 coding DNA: TGTGCCAGCAGCTATTCCCAAGCAGGGGCTCGGAAAGATACGCAGTATTTT.

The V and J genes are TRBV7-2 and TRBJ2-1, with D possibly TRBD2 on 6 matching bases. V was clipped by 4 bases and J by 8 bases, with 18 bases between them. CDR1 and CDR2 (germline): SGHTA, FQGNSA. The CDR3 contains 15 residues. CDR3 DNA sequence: TGTGCCAGCAGCTCCCCGGGACTCCCCGTCGATGAGCAGTTCTTC. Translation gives CASSSPGLPVDEQFF.

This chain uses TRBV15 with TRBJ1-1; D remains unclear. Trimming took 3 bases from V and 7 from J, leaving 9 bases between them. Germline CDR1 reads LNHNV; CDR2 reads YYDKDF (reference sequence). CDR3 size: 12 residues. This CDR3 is CATSRFGVEAFF. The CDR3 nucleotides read TGTGCCACCAGCAGGTTCGGTGTTGAAGCTTTCTTT.

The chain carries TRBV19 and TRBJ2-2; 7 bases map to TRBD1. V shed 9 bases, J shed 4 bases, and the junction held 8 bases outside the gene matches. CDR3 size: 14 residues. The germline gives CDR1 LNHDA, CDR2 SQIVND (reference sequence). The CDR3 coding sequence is TGTGCCAGCAATAGGGACAGAAGCACCGGGGAGCTGTTTTTT. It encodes CASNRDRSTGELFF.

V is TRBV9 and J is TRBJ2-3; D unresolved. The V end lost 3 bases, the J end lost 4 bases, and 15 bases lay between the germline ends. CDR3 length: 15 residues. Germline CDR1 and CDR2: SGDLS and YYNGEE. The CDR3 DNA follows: TGTGCCAGCAGCGCAAGACCCGCGAGCGCAGATACGCAGTATTTT. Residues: CASSARPASADTQYF.

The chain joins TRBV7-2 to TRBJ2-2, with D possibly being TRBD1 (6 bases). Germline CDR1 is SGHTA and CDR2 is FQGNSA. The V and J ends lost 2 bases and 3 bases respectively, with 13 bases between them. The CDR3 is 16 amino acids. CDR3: CASSLNLGADTGELFF. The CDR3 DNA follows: TGTGCCAGCAGCTTAAATTTGGGGGCGGACACCGGGGAGCTGTTTTTT.

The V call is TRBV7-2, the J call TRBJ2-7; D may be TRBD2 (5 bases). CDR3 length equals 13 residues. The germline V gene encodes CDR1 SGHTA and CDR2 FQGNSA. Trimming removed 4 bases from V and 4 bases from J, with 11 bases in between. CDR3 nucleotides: TGTGCCAGCAGCTCTTCCCGAGGGTACGAGCAGTACTTC. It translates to CASSSSRGYEQYF.

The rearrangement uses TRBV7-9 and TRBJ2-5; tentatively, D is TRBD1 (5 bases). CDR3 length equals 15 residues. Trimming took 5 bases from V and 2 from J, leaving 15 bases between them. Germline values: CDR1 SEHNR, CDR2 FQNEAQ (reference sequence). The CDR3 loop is CASSQGRGPQETQYF. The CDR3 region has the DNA TGTGCCAGCAGCCAAGGAAGGGGCCCGCAAGAGACCCAGTACTTC. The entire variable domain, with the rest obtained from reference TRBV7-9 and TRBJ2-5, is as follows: DTGVSQNPRHKITKRGQNVTFRCDPISEHNRLYWYRQTLGQGPEFLTYFQNEAQLEKSRLLSDRFSAERPKGSFSTLEIQRTEQGDSAMYLCASSQGRGPQETQYFGPGTRLLVL.

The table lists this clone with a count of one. The CDR3 region has the DNA TGTGCCAGCAGTTTATTTGGGGAGAGAGGCTACACCTTC. This encodes CASSLFGERGYTF. This chain joins TRBV27 and TRBJ1-2; no clear D gene. The CDR3 totals 13 residues. The germline gives CDR1 MNHEY, CDR2 SMNVEV (reference sequence). V lost 1 base, J lost 8 bases, and 11 bases lay in between.

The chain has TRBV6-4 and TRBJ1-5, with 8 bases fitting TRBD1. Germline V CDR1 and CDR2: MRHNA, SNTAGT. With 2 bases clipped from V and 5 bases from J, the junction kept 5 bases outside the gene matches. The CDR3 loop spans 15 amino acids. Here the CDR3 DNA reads TGTGCCAGCAGTGACGGGGGACAGGCGGATCAGCCCCAGCATTTT. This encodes CASSDGGQADQPQHF.

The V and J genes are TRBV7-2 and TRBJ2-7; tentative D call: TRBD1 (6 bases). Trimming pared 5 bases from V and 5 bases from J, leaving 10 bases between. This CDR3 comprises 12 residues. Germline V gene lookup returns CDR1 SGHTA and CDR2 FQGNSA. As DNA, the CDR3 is TGTGCCAGCAGCCTCGACAGGAACGAGCAGTACTTC. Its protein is CASSLDRNEQYF.

The chain's CDR3 is CASSLGTGGGETQYF. For the CDR3, the DNA is TGCGCCAGCAGCCTCGGGACAGGGGGGGGAGAGACCCAGTACTTC. This chain joins TRBV4-1 and TRBJ2-5, with 11 bases that match TRBD1. With 4 bases clipped from V and 4 bases from J, the junction kept 5 bases outside the gene matches. The germline V gene has CDR1 MGHRA and CDR2 YSYEKL. CDR3 size: 15 residues.

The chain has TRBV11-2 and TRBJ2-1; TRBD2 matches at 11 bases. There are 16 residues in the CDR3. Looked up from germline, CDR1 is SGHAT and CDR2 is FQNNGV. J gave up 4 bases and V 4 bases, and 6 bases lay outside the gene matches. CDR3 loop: CASSSLAGGEYNEQFF. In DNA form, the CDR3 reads TGTGCCAGCAGCTCCTTAGCGGGGGGGGAATACAATGAGCAGTTCTTC.

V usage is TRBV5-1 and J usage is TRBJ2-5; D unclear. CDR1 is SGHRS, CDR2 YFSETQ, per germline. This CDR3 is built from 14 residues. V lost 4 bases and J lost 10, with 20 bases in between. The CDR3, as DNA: TGCGCCAGCAGCCAAAATATAGGCCCGGGTATCCAGTACTTC. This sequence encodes CASSQNIGPGIQYF.

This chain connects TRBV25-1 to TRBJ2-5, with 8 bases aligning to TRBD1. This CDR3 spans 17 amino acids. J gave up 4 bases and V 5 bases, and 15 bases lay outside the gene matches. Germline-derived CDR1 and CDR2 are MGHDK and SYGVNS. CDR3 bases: TGTGCCAGCAGTCCCCCCCTGGGCAGGGGGCGCGGAGAGACCCAGTACTTC. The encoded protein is CASSPPLGRGRGETQYF. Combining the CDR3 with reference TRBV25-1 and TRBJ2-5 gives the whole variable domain EADIYQTPRYLVIGTGKKITLECSQTMGHDKMYWYQQDPGMELHLIHYSYGVNSTEKGDLSSESTVSRIRTEHFPLTLESARPSHTSQYLCASSPPLGRGRGETQYFGPGTRLLVL.